The 29 T cell receptor beta chains below were found in one sample sequenced in a study of regulatory T cells in long-lasting Graves disease. Sequencing libraries for TCR beta were prepared with iRepertoire HTBI primers and Arm-PCR of CDR3 regions. TCRdb used MiXCR to reprocess the multiplex PCR reads, holding one entry per CDR3 protein. Counted here are roughly 300,000 distinct CDR3 sequences, around a fifth occurring once; the ten biggest clones make up about 61%. Sample time point: persistent/refractory GD, antithyroid drugs over 5 years with positive TRAb. RNA extracted from PBMCs served as the sequencing template. Here the sequenced sample was peripheral blood mononuclear cells (PBMCs), taken when the disease was refractory, from a patient treated with antithyroid drugs. The receptors originated from a female donor with Graves disease.

This clonotype was counted at least ten times. V gene TRBV12-3 or TRBV12-4 combines with J gene TRBJ1-2; D is possibly TRBD1 (6 bases). V was trimmed by 5 bases and J by 4 bases, leaving 14 bases between them. This CDR3 comprises 14 residues. In DNA, the CDR3 is TGTGCCAGCAGTGGGCCTGGGGGGCTCTATGGCTACACCTTC. Translation: CASSGPGGLYGYTF.

Ten or more counts support this clonotype. The V and J genes are TRBV6-1 and TRBJ1-2; 7 positions agree with TRBD1. The CDR3 consists of 16 residues. Germline CDR1 reads MNHNS; CDR2 reads SASEGT. V was clipped by 6 bases and J by 5 bases; unmatched bases: 15. CDR3 sequence: CASRQTGAGPVYGYTF. The CDR3 coding sequence is TGTGCCAGCAGACAAACAGGGGCAGGCCCGGTTTATGGCTACACCTTC.

V is TRBV6-1 and J is TRBJ1-6; D not certain. The germline CDR1 and CDR2 sequences are MNHNS and SASEGT. CDR3 length: 16 amino acids. Between the trimmed V and J ends, which lost 6 bases and 3 bases, there was a span of 15 bases. CDR3 bases: TGTGCCAGCAGGAATGGACCGACGAGCTATAATTCACCCCTCCACTTT. This sequence encodes CASRNGPTSYNSPLHF.

This clonotype was observed a handful of times. J is TRBJ2-1 and V is TRBV7-2; 9 bases align to TRBD2. CDR3 length equals 17 residues. CDR1 and CDR2 (germline): SGHTA, FQGNSA. With 1 base clipped from V and 0 bases from J, the junction kept 4 bases outside the gene matches. CDR3 loop: CASSLVGGRGSYNEQFF. DNA for the CDR3: TGTGCCAGCAGCTTAGTCGGCGGGAGGGGCTCCTACAATGAGCAGTTCTTC.

The chain's CDR3 is CASTLAGEYTGELFF. As DNA, the CDR3 is TGTGCCAGCACCCTAGCGGGAGAGTATACCGGGGAGCTGTTTTTT. V is TRBV12-3 or TRBV12-4 and J is TRBJ2-2, with 10 positions matching TRBD2. J lost 5 bases, V lost 7 bases, and 7 bases had no gene match. The CDR3 totals 15 residues.

This clonotype has a handful of counts. The chain links TRBV11-2 to TRBJ2-5; 7 bases line up with TRBD2. The CDR3 has 13 residues. The V and J ends lost 9 bases and 0 bases, in that order; junction bases with no gene match: 4. CDR1 SGHAT and CDR2 FQNNGV come from the germline V gene. CDR3: CASLADYQETQYF. Here the CDR3 DNA reads TGTGCCAGTCTAGCGGATTACCAAGAGACCCAGTACTTC.

The chain is built from TRBV6-1 and TRBJ1-6, with D unclear. This CDR3 contains 13 residues. Trimming removed 6 bases at V and 7 bases at J, with 10 bases between. Germline CDR1 MNHNS, CDR2 SASEGT. The CDR3 nucleotides read TGTGCCAGCAGCCCCGACCGGAATTCACCCCTCCACTTT. It codes for CASSPDRNSPLHF.

This clonotype was found many times. The chain joins TRBV12-3 or TRBV12-4 to TRBJ1-5; a possible D gene is TRBD1 (6 bases). Trimming removed 0 bases from V and 0 bases from J, with 21 bases in between. The CDR3 length is 20 residues. This CDR3 is CASSLALGTRTTDSNQPQHF. In DNA form, the CDR3 reads TGTGCCAGCAGTTTAGCCTTAGGGACACGGACTACCGATAGCAATCAGCCCCAGCATTTT.

There are many counts of this clonotype. The chain uses TRBV28 and TRBJ1-5, with 7 bases aligning to TRBD1. V lost 5 bases and J lost 4; bases outside the gene matches: 2. Germline V gives CDR1 MDHEN, CDR2 SYDVKM. This CDR3 comprises 13 residues. DNA for the CDR3: TGTGCCAGCAGTCCGACAGGGAATCAGCCCCAGCATTTT. Translating it yields CASSPTGNQPQHF.

Here the CDR3 DNA reads TGTGCCACCAGCAGAGTGGCGGGAGCCGGAGATACGCAGTATTTT. Translated: CATSRVAGAGDTQYF. The chain employs TRBV15 and TRBJ2-3; 7 bases match TRBD2. The CDR3 is 15 residues long. Trimming removed 1 base from V and 5 bases from J; junction bases left unmatched: 6. Germline assignment: CDR1 LNHNV and CDR2 YYDKDF (reference sequence). The variable domain in full, completed from reference TRBV15 and TRBJ2-3, reads DAMVIQNPRYQVTQFGKPVTLSCSQTLNHNVMYWYQQKSSQAPKLLFHYYDKDFNNEADTPDNFQSRRPNTSFCFLDIRSPGLGDTAMYLCATSRVAGAGDTQYFGPGTRLTVL.

There are a few counts of this clonotype. Here the CDR3 DNA reads TGTGCCAGCAGCTTAGCCCCCTCGGGGATCGGTGGAAACACCATATATTTT. This sequence encodes CASSLAPSGIGGNTIYF. The V gene is TRBV7-6, the J gene TRBJ1-3, with D hard to call. The CDR3 has 17 amino acids. With 0 bases removed from V and 3 bases from J, the gap between germline ends came to 15 bases. Per the germline V gene, CDR1 is SGHVS and CDR2 is FNYEAQ.

There are a few counts of this clonotype. The chain is built from TRBV9 and TRBJ1-1, with no clear D. V shed 4 bases and J shed 6 bases, with 16 bases lying between them. The CDR3 length is 14 residues. Germline V gene lookup returns CDR1 SGDLS and CDR2 YYNGEE. CDR3 loop: CASSLEPFGAEAFF. The CDR3 nucleotides read TGTGCCAGCAGCTTAGAGCCCTTTGGGGCTGAAGCTTTCTTT.

This clonotype was seen a few times. J is TRBJ2-2 and V is TRBV11-3; 12 bases are a match to TRBD2. Trimming cost V 5 bases and J 6 bases; bases outside gene matches: 10. The length of the CDR3 is 17 residues. CDR1 is SGHNT and CDR2 is YENEEA in the germline V gene. CDR3 DNA sequence: TGTGCCAGCAGCCCCCAGCCGACTAGCGGGAGAGCCGGGGAGCTGTTTTTT. Its protein is CASSPQPTSGRAGELFF.

The chain combines TRBV18 with TRBJ1-1; no reliable D call. Trimming cost V 3 bases and J 6 bases, with 11 bases left between them. The CDR3 is 13 residues long. Per germline, CDR1 KGHSH and CDR2 LQKENI. CDR3 residues: CASSPGQDSEAFF. DNA of the CDR3: TGTGCCAGCTCACCTGGGCAGGACTCTGAAGCTTTCTTT.

The chain is built from TRBV13 and TRBJ2-2, with D maybe TRBD2 (5 bases). The CDR3 spans 14 residues. The V end was cut by 6 bases, the J end by 7 bases, with 15 bases between. The germline gives CDR1 PRHDT, CDR2 FYEKMQ (reference sequence). The CDR3 protein is CASRVMGVSGELFF. The CDR3 bases are TGTGCCAGCAGGGTGATGGGAGTCAGCGGGGAGCTGTTTTTT.

This clonotype was observed a handful of times. The genes are TRBV28 and TRBJ2-5; 11 positions agree with TRBD2. V lost 3 bases to trimming and J lost 5 bases; unmatched junction nucleotides: 8. The V gene's germline CDR1 is MDHEN and CDR2 SYDVKM. The CDR3 runs to 16 residues. The CDR3 loop reads CASSLILAGGGETQYF. The CDR3 DNA reads TGTGCCAGCAGTTTGATCCTAGCGGGAGGTGGGGAGACCCAGTACTTC.

As for this clonotype: Possible read error: a much larger clone is one base away. The rearrangement joins TRBV28 to TRBJ2-7; D may be TRBD1 or TRBD2 (6 bases each). Looked up from germline, CDR1 is MDHEN and CDR2 is SYDVKM. The CDR3 is 13 residues long. The CDR3 protein is CAGRGLGTYEQYF. For the CDR3, the DNA is TGTGCCGGCAGGGGACTGGGTACCTACGAGCAGTACTTC.

With regard to this clonotype: A much larger clone differs by one base, so this may be a read error. This chain connects TRBV7-8 to TRBJ1-4, with D hard to call. This CDR3 contains 16 residues. Germline lookup yields CDR1 SGHVS and CDR2 FQNEAQ. The CDR3 protein is CASSFDLGQPNENLFF. In DNA, the CDR3 is TGTGCCAGCAGCTTCGATTTGGGCCAGCCCAATGAAAACCTGTTTTTT.

This clonotype has at least ten counts. The rearrangement uses TRBV2 and TRBJ1-1, with no clear D. Per the germline V gene, CDR1 is SNHLY and CDR2 is FYNNEI. V lost 2 bases and J lost 0, with 13 bases in between. The length of the CDR3 is 16 residues. In DNA form, the CDR3 reads TGTGCCAGCAGTGAATTCAACTACTACATGAACACTGAAGCTTTCTTT. It translates to CASSEFNYYMNTEAFF. The full variable domain, with the rest looked up from reference TRBV2 and TRBJ1-1, is EPEVTQTPSHQVTQMGQEVILRCVPISNHLYFYWYRQILGQKVEFLVSFYNNEISEKSEIFDDQFSVERPDGSNFTLKIRSTKLEDSAMYFCASSEFNYYMNTEAFFGQGTRLTVV.

This clonotype was recorded many times. V usage is TRBV6-1 and J usage is TRBJ1-5, with 8 nucleotides matching TRBD1. J was trimmed by 5 bases and V by 6 bases; bases with no gene match: 6. Germline loops: CDR1 MNHNS, CDR2 SASEGT. The CDR3 sequence is 14 residues long. CDR3 region: CASRISGGDQPQHF. CDR3 bases: TGTGCCAGCAGAATCTCAGGGGGCGATCAGCCCCAGCATTTT.

This clonotype was counted between two and nine times. The chain carries TRBV7-9 and TRBJ2-5; D perhaps matches TRBD1 (5 bases). V was shortened by 8 bases and J by 1 base, with 11 bases between the two germline ends. Per germline, CDR1 SEHNR and CDR2 FQNEAQ (reference sequence). CDR3 length: 13 residues. CDR3 in amino acids: CASAVGVQETQYF. DNA for the CDR3: TGTGCCAGCGCCGTAGGGGTCCAAGAGACCCAGTACTTC.

In this sample, this clonotype turned up many times. The chain combines TRBV29-1 with TRBJ1-2; D uncertain. The CDR3 contains 14 residues. The germline V and J ends were trimmed by 3 bases and 6 bases, with 17 bases remaining between them. Per germline, CDR1 SQVTM and CDR2 ANQGSEA. The CDR3 region is CSVEEVPSLHGYTF. The CDR3 nucleotides read TGCAGCGTTGAGGAGGTCCCCTCTTTGCATGGCTACACCTTC. The entire variable domain, with the rest obtained from reference TRBV29-1 and TRBJ1-2, is as follows: SAVISQKPSRDICQRGTSLTIQCQVDSQVTMMFWYRQQPGQSLTLIATANQGSEATYESGFVIDKFPISRPNLTFSTLTVSNMSPEDSSIYLCSVEEVPSLHGYTFGSGTRLTVV.

This CDR3 reads CASSLVEGLGAYEQYF. DNA for the CDR3: TGTGCCAGCAGCTTAGTGGAGGGACTAGGGGCCTACGAGCAGTACTTC. The chain combines TRBV7-2 with TRBJ2-7, with 8 nucleotides matching TRBD2. This CDR3 spans 16 amino acids. Germline CDR1 and CDR2: SGHTA and FQGNSA. With V trimmed by 1 base and J by 2 bases, 7 bases remained unmatched.

This clonotype was found a few times. This sequence joins TRBV19 and TRBJ1-2, with a possible D match to TRBD1 (5 bases). Trimming shortened V by 1 base and J by 8 bases, and 17 bases separated the two germline ends. CDR1 is LNHDA and CDR2 is SQIVND in the germline V gene (reference sequence). This CDR3 has 15 residues. This CDR3 is CASSIGRDEGFGYTF. The CDR3 DNA is TGTGCCAGTAGTATAGGAAGGGACGAGGGCTTCGGCTACACCTTC.

The rearrangement uses TRBV28 and TRBJ2-3; TRBD2 matches at 7 bases. The V gene end was trimmed by 6 bases and the J gene end by 0 bases; junction bases not matched to a gene: 6. Looked up from germline, CDR1 is MDHEN and CDR2 is SYDVKM. The CDR3 is 15 residues long. In DNA, the CDR3 is TGTGCCAGCAGATATACGACTAGCAGCACAGATACGCAGTATTTT. It specifies CASRYTTSSTDTQYF.

The chain couples TRBV6-2 or TRBV6-3 to TRBJ2-7; 9 bases are shared with TRBD1. J was trimmed by 4 bases and V by 5 bases; bases with no gene match: 12. The germline V gene encodes CDR1 MNHEY and CDR2 SVGEGT. This CDR3 is 16 amino acids long. This chain's CDR3 is CASSVNPGTGRYEQYF. The CDR3 DNA reads as TGTGCCAGCAGTGTAAACCCCGGGACAGGGAGGTACGAGCAGTACTTC.

Notes on this clonotype: This is likely an artifact of a read error, given a far larger clone one base away. The chain couples TRBV6-1 to TRBJ2-7, with 10 bases fitting TRBD2. The CDR3 loop spans 16 amino acids. Germline assignment: CDR1 MNHNS and CDR2 SASEGT. V shed 5 bases, J shed 1 base, and the junction held 8 bases outside the gene matches. CDR3: CASSSRLAGHSYEQYF. The CDR3 DNA reads as TGTGCCAGCAGTTCTCGACTAGCGGGCCATTCCTACGAGCAGTACTTC.

This clonotype was recorded many times. The chain is built from TRBV7-3 and TRBJ2-5; TRBD2 is a possible D gene (5 bases). Germline V gene data show CDR1 as SGHTA and CDR2 as FQGTGA. There are 14 residues in the CDR3. V shed 5 bases and J shed 5 bases, with 15 bases lying between them. This chain's CDR3 is CASSPGLNPETQYF. As DNA, the CDR3 is TGTGCCAGCAGCCCCGGACTGAACCCGGAGACCCAGTACTTC.

This clonotype appeared many times. V and J are TRBV18 and TRBJ2-5; D not certain. The CDR3 is 13 amino acids. V was trimmed by 3 bases and J by 5 bases, leaving 10 bases between them. Germline values: CDR1 KGHSH, CDR2 LQKENI. CDR3 bases: TGTGCCAGCTCACCTATGAAAACGGAGACCCAGTACTTC. It encodes CASSPMKTETQYF.